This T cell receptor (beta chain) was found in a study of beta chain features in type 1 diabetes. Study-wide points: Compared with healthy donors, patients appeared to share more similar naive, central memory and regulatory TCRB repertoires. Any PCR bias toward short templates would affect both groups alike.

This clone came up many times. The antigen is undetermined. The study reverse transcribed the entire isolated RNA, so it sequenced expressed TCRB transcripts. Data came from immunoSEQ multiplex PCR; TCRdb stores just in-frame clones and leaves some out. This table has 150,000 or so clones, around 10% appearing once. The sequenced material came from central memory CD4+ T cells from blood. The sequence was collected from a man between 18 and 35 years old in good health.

The CDR3: CASSFRETQYF. DNA for the CDR3: TGCGCCAGCAGCTTCAGGGAGACCCAGTACTTC. This chain links TRBV5-1 with TRBJ2-5; D is unresolved. The germline gives CDR1 SGHRS, CDR2 YFSETQ. The CDR3 is made up of 11 amino acids. The V end lost 2 bases, the J end lost 5 bases, and 4 bases lay between the germline ends. Looking up the rest from reference TRBV5-1 and TRBJ2-5 gives the full variable domain: KAGVTQTPRYLIKTRGQQVTLSCSPISGHRSVSWYQQTPGQGLQFLFEYFSETQRNKGNFPGRFSGRQFSNSRSEMNVSTLELGDSALYLCASSFRETQYFGPGTRLLVL.